Listed below are T cell receptor beta chains from one sample, sequenced in a study of blood T cells in healthy people across ages. TCRdb fed the 5' RACE reads into MiXCR, producing one record per CDR3 protein. Of 700,000 to 950,000 distinct CDR3 sequences listed, 58% were seen once; the top ten hold over 20%. The specimen was blood. Receptors were obtained from a man in his thirties or forties in good health. CDR3s include the opening cysteine and the closing phenylalanine or tryptophan. The D gene is left open where the match is weak. Only some rows state a clone size, as once, few, many or a class for expanded clones.

v_call: TRBV7-9
d_call: NA
j_call: TRBJ2-7
clone_size: NA
cdr3_nt: TGTGCCAGCAGCTTAGCACTAGATCCCTACGAGCAGTACTTC
cdr3_aa: CASSLALDPYEQYF

v_call: TRBV4-3
d_call: NA
j_call: TRBJ2-3
clone_size: NA
cdr3_nt: TGCGCCAGCAGCCACGGCGAGGGTTCAGGAGATACGCAGTATTTT
cdr3_aa: CASSHGEGSGDTQYF

v_call: TRBV29-1
d_call: NA
j_call: TRBJ2-5
clone_size: NA
cdr3_nt: TGCAGCGTTGTCGACGGAGCCTCAAGGGAAACCCAGTACTTC
cdr3_aa: CSVVDGASRETQYF

v_call: TRBV6-1
d_call: NA
j_call: TRBJ2-1
clone_size: few
cdr3_nt: TGTGCCAGGAGAGGTGAAGGGTACAATGAGCAGTTCTTC
cdr3_aa: CARRGEGYNEQFF

v_call: TRBV3-1
d_call: NA
j_call: TRBJ1-1
clone_size: NA
cdr3_nt: TGTGCCAGCAGCCAAGATGGGGGACACATTACTGAAGCTTTCTTT
cdr3_aa: CASSQDGGHITEAFF

v_call: TRBV6-5
d_call: NA
j_call: TRBJ2-1
clone_size: many
cdr3_nt: TGTGCCAGCAGTCCCTTAGGGGGCAATGAGCAGTTCTTC
cdr3_aa: CASSPLGGNEQFF

v_call: TRBV28
d_call: TRBD1
j_call: TRBJ2-5
clone_size: NA
cdr3_nt: TGTGCCAGCAGTGACAGGGGGAAGCCTGCTAGGGAGACCCAGTACTTC
cdr3_aa: CASSDRGKPARETQYF

v_call: TRBV7-2
d_call: TRBD2
j_call: TRBJ2-3
clone_size: NA
cdr3_nt: TGTGCCAGCAGCTCCCAGGCGGGAGAAGGAACAGATACGCAGTATTTT
cdr3_aa: CASSSQAGEGTDTQYF

v_call: TRBV29-1
d_call: TRBD1
j_call: TRBJ2-5
clone_size: NA
cdr3_nt: TGCAGCGTTGAAGCAACAGGGGGAGAGACCCAGTACTTC
cdr3_aa: CSVEATGGETQYF

v_call: TRBV6-1
d_call: NA
j_call: TRBJ1-5
clone_size: NA
cdr3_nt: TGTGCCAGCAGGTGGGAGGGCCGTCAGCCCCAGCATTTT
cdr3_aa: CASRWEGRQPQHF

v_call: TRBV20-1
d_call: TRBD2
j_call: TRBJ2-4
clone_size: few
cdr3_nt: TGCAGTGCTCCCCATAGCGGGAGCTTCAAAAACATTCAGTACTTC
cdr3_aa: CSAPHSGSFKNIQYF

v_call: TRBV27
d_call: TRBD1
j_call: TRBJ2-7
clone_size: NA
cdr3_nt: TGTGCCAGCAGTTTATTGGCAGGGGGCTTCGAAGAGCAGTACTTC
cdr3_aa: CASSLLAGGFEEQYF

v_call: TRBV29-1
d_call: NA
j_call: TRBJ1-1
clone_size: NA
cdr3_nt: TGCAGCGGGGGTACAGGGGAAGCTTTCTTT
cdr3_aa: CSGGTGEAFF

v_call: TRBV6-2/TRBV6-3
d_call: TRBD2
j_call: TRBJ2-1
clone_size: NA
cdr3_nt: TGTGCCAGCAGCCGGGGACTAGCGGGGCCGTGGGAGTTCTTC
cdr3_aa: CASSRGLAGPWEFF

v_call: TRBV25-1
d_call: NA
j_call: TRBJ2-1
clone_size: few
cdr3_nt: TGTGCCAGCAGTGAGCGTGGCGGGAAGGTTGAGCAGTTCTTC
cdr3_aa: CASSERGGKVEQFF

v_call: TRBV4-1
d_call: NA
j_call: TRBJ1-5
clone_size: NA
cdr3_nt: TGCGCCAGCAGACCCCGGGACGGAGATCAGCCCCAGCATTTT
cdr3_aa: CASRPRDGDQPQHF

v_call: TRBV7-9
d_call: TRBD2
j_call: TRBJ2-3
clone_size: NA
cdr3_nt: TGTGCCAGCAGCTTATTACTAGCGGTTAGCACAGATACGCAGTATTTT
cdr3_aa: CASSLLLAVSTDTQYF

v_call: TRBV29-1
d_call: NA
j_call: TRBJ2-7
clone_size: NA
cdr3_nt: TGCAGCGGACAGACTTCCTACGAGCAGTACTTC
cdr3_aa: CSGQTSYEQYF

v_call: TRBV12-3/TRBV12-4
d_call: NA
j_call: TRBJ2-3
clone_size: few
cdr3_nt: TGTGCCAGCAGGATAACCACAGATACGCAGTATTTT
cdr3_aa: CASRITTDTQYF

v_call: TRBV7-9
d_call: NA
j_call: TRBJ2-3
clone_size: NA
cdr3_nt: TGTGCCAGCAGCCTCGGCAACACGCAGGGGCCGCAGTATTTT
cdr3_aa: CASSLGNTQGPQYF

v_call: TRBV7-8
d_call: NA
j_call: TRBJ2-7
clone_size: few
cdr3_nt: TGTGCCAGCAGCTTGGTCCAGGGGTTCGGCGAGCAGTACTTC
cdr3_aa: CASSLVQGFGEQYF

v_call: TRBV2
d_call: NA
j_call: TRBJ2-7
clone_size: NA
cdr3_nt: TGTGCCAGCAGTGAAGGGACCCTATACGAGCAGTACTTC
cdr3_aa: CASSEGTLYEQYF

v_call: TRBV29-1
d_call: TRBD1
j_call: TRBJ2-7
clone_size: NA
cdr3_nt: TGCAGCGGGAGGACAGGGGGCTACGAGCAGTACTTC
cdr3_aa: CSGRTGGYEQYF

v_call: TRBV6-1
d_call: NA
j_call: TRBJ2-5
clone_size: NA
cdr3_nt: TGTGCCAGCAGTGCATCAAACCCAGAGACCCAGTACTTC
cdr3_aa: CASSASNPETQYF

v_call: TRBV10-3
d_call: NA
j_call: TRBJ2-3
clone_size: NA
cdr3_nt: TGTGCCATCTTGGCGGGGGCCACAGATACGCAGTATTTT
cdr3_aa: CAILAGATDTQYF

v_call: TRBV5-6
d_call: NA
j_call: TRBJ2-1
clone_size: once
cdr3_nt: TGTGCCAGCAGCTTGGCCGGGGAGTTCGCCTACAATGAGCAGTTCTTC
cdr3_aa: CASSLAGEFAYNEQFF

v_call: TRBV27
d_call: NA
j_call: TRBJ2-6
clone_size: once
cdr3_nt: TGTGCCAGCAGTTTATCGACGGAGGCCAACGTCCTGACTTTC
cdr3_aa: CASSLSTEANVLTF

v_call: TRBV28
d_call: NA
j_call: TRBJ1-1
clone_size: NA
cdr3_nt: TGTGCCAGCAGTTTACAACCCGAGGACATTGAAGCTTTCTTT
cdr3_aa: CASSLQPEDIEAFF

v_call: TRBV3-1
d_call: NA
j_call: TRBJ2-5
clone_size: NA
cdr3_nt: TGTGCCAGCAGTCAAACTGGACCAGAGACCCAGTACTTC
cdr3_aa: CASSQTGPETQYF

v_call: TRBV7-9
d_call: TRBD1
j_call: TRBJ2-1
clone_size: NA
cdr3_nt: TGTGCCAGCAGCGAAGACAGGGAAGGTTGGGAGCAGTTCTTC
cdr3_aa: CASSEDREGWEQFF

v_call: TRBV6-1
d_call: NA
j_call: TRBJ2-3
clone_size: once
cdr3_nt: TGTTATTCAGGTCGGGCTAGCACAGATACGCAGTATTTT
cdr3_aa: CYSGRASTDTQYF

v_call: TRBV10-3
d_call: TRBD2
j_call: TRBJ2-1
clone_size: few
cdr3_nt: TGTGCCATCAGTGCAACGGGAGGTAATGAGCAGTTCTTC
cdr3_aa: CAISATGGNEQFF

v_call: TRBV6-2/TRBV6-3
d_call: NA
j_call: TRBJ2-5
clone_size: NA
cdr3_nt: TGTGCCAGCAGTCTTTATGCGACCCAGTACTTC
cdr3_aa: CASSLYATQYF

v_call: TRBV20-1
d_call: NA
j_call: TRBJ2-5
clone_size: many
cdr3_nt: TGCAGTGCTAGAGACCCCGGGGGACCTCAAGAGACCCAGTACTTC
cdr3_aa: CSARDPGGPQETQYF

v_call: TRBV7-2
d_call: NA
j_call: TRBJ2-1
clone_size: once
cdr3_nt: TGTGCCAGCAGCCCCGGAATAAGGAACGCCTACAATGAGCAGTTCTTC
cdr3_aa: CASSPGIRNAYNEQFF

v_call: TRBV6-2/TRBV6-3
d_call: NA
j_call: TRBJ2-1
clone_size: NA
cdr3_nt: TGTGCCAGCCGGTTGGGGGAACGCCACAATGAGCAGTTCTTC
cdr3_aa: CASRLGERHNEQFF

v_call: TRBV20-1
d_call: NA
j_call: TRBJ2-7
clone_size: once
cdr3_nt: TGCAGTGCTAGAGGGGTAGGGTCGGGGCACGAGCAGTACTTC
cdr3_aa: CSARGVGSGHEQYF

v_call: TRBV10-3
d_call: NA
j_call: TRBJ1-2
clone_size: NA
cdr3_nt: TGTGCCATCAACCCAGGGATTGACGGCTACACCTTC
cdr3_aa: CAINPGIDGYTF

v_call: TRBV7-9
d_call: NA
j_call: TRBJ2-7
clone_size: few
cdr3_nt: TGTGCCAGCAGCTCACAGAACCCAAGCCCCTACGAGCAGTACTTC
cdr3_aa: CASSSQNPSPYEQYF

v_call: TRBV20-1
d_call: NA
j_call: TRBJ2-6
clone_size: NA
cdr3_nt: TGCAGTGCCAATGGGGAAGGGGCCAACGTCCTGACTTTC
cdr3_aa: CSANGEGANVLTF

v_call: TRBV5-1
d_call: NA
j_call: TRBJ2-5
clone_size: NA
cdr3_nt: TGCGCCAGCAGCTTGTATTTGGAACTAGGCGGGACCCAGTACTTC
cdr3_aa: CASSLYLELGGTQYF

v_call: TRBV6-7
d_call: TRBD1
j_call: TRBJ1-4
clone_size: few
cdr3_nt: TGTGCCAGCAGCTCGGGACAGAACACAACTAATGAAAAACTGTTTTTT
cdr3_aa: CASSSGQNTTNEKLFF

v_call: TRBV30
d_call: NA
j_call: TRBJ1-6
clone_size: NA
cdr3_nt: TGTGCCTGGGGGAGCGAAATAGGGTCACCCCTCCACTTT
cdr3_aa: CAWGSEIGSPLHF

v_call: TRBV19
d_call: NA
j_call: TRBJ2-7
clone_size: NA
cdr3_nt: TGTGCCAGTAGTCCAAGGTGGGACTCCTACGAGCAGTACTTC
cdr3_aa: CASSPRWDSYEQYF

v_call: TRBV20-1
d_call: NA
j_call: TRBJ2-7
clone_size: NA
cdr3_nt: TGCAGTGCCTCAGTGGGGACTCCTCCCTACGAGCAGTACTTC
cdr3_aa: CSASVGTPPYEQYF

v_call: TRBV20-1
d_call: NA
j_call: TRBJ2-3
clone_size: NA
cdr3_nt: TGCAGTGCTAGAGAACCTAACCCGAGAAGTCCTCCAGATACGCAGTATTTT
cdr3_aa: CSAREPNPRSPPDTQYF

v_call: TRBV20-1
d_call: TRBD2
j_call: TRBJ2-7
clone_size: NA
cdr3_nt: TGCAGTGCTCCCCCGGCTAGCGGGGCCTACGACCAGTACTTC
cdr3_aa: CSAPPASGAYDQYF

v_call: TRBV11-2
d_call: NA
j_call: TRBJ2-4
clone_size: once
cdr3_nt: TGTGCCAGCAGTGATGGAAACATTCAGTACTTC
cdr3_aa: CASSDGNIQYF

v_call: TRBV11-2
d_call: NA
j_call: TRBJ2-3
clone_size: NA
cdr3_nt: TGTGCCAGCAGCTCACCGGGAAATACGCAGTATTTT
cdr3_aa: CASSSPGNTQYF